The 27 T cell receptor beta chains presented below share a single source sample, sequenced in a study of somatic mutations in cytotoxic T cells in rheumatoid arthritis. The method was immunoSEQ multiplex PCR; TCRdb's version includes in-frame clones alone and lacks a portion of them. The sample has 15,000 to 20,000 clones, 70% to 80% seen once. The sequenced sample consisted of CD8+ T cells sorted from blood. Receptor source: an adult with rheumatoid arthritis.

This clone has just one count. The CDR3 bases are TGCGCCAGCAGCCAAGATCACGGACAGGGCTACTATGGCTACACCTTC. Translating gives CASSQDHGQGYYGYTF. The rearrangement joins TRBV4-1 to TRBJ1-2, with TRBD1 matching 8 bases. CDR1 and CDR2 (germline): MGHRA, YSYEKL. This CDR3 is 16 amino acids long. Germline trimming cut 0 bases from V and 3 bases from J; bases unmatched to any gene: 6.

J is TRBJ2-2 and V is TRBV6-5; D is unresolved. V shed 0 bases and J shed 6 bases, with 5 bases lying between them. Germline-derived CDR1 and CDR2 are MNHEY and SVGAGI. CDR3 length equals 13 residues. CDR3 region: CASSYSSAGELFF. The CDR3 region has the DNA TGTGCCAGCAGTTACTCCAGCGCCGGGGAGCTGTTTTTT.

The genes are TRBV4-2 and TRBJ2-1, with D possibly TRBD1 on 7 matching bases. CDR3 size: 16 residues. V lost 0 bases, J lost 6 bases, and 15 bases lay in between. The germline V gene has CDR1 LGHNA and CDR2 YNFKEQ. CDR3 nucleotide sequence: TGTGCCAGCAGCCAAGATGAACAGGGGAGGTTCAATGAGCAGTTCTTC. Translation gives CASSQDEQGRFNEQFF.

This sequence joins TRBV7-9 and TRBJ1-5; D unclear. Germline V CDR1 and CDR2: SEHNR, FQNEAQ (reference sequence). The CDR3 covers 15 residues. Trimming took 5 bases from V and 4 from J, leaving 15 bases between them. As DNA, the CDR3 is TGTGCCAGCAGCCAAAGTGCGAATCCTAATCAGCCCCAGCATTTT. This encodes CASSQSANPNQPQHF.

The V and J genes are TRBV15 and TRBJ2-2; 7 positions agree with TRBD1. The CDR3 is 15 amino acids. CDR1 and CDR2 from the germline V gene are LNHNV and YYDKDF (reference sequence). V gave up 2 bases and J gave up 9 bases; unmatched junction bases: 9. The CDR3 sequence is CATSRPLPQGRELFF. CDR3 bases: TGTGCCACCAGCAGACCACTACCACAGGGGAGGGAGCTGTTTTTT.

CDR3 coding DNA: TGTGCCATCAGTGAGTCTTATTCACCCCTCCACTTT. Protein: CAISESYSPLHF. This sequence joins TRBV10-3 and TRBJ1-6; the D is unclear. Germline V gene sequence: CDR1 ENHRY, CDR2 SYGVKD. V lost 0 bases, J lost 8 bases, and 2 bases lay in between. The CDR3 contains 12 residues.

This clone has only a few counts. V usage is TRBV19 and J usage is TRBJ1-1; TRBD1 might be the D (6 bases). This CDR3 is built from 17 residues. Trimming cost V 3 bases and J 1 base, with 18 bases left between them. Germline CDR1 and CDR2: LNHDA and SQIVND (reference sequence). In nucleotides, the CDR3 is TGTGCCAGTAGTATCGGCAGGGGCTATGATGGGAACACTGAAGCTTTCTTT. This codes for CASSIGRGYDGNTEAFF. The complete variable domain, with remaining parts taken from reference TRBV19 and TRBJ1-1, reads DGGITQSPKYLFRKEGQNVTLSCEQNLNHDAMYWYRQDPGQGLRLIYYSQIVNDFQKGDIAEGYSVSREKKESFPLTVTSAQKNPTAFYLCASSIGRGYDGNTEAFFGQGTRLTVV.

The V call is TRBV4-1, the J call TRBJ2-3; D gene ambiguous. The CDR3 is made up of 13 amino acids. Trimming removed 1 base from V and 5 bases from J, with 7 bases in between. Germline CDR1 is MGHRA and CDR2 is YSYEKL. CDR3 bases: TGCGCCAGCAGCCAAGTTTGGGGAGATACGCAGTATTTT. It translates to CASSQVWGDTQYF.

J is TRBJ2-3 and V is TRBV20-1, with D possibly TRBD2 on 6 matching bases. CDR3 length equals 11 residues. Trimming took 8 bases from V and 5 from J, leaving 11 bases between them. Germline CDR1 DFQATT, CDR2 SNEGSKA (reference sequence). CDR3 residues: CSSGGVDTQYF. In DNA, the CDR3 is TGCAGTTCAGGCGGGGTAGATACGCAGTATTTT.

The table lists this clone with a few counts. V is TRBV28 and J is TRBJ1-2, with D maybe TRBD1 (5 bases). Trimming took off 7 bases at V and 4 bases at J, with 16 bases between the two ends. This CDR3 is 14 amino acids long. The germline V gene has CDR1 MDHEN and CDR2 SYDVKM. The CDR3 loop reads CASTSGTGPYGYTF. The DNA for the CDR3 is TGTGCCAGCACCTCTGGGACGGGACCCTATGGCTACACCTTC.

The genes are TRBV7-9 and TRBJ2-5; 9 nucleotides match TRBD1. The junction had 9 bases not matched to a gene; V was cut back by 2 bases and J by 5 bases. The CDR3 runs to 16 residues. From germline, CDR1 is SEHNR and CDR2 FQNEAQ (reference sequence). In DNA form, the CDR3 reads TGTGCCAGCAGCTTAAGAAGCGGGACAGGGAGGGAGACCCAGTACTTC. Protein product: CASSLRSGTGRETQYF. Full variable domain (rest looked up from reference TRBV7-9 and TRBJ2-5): DTGVSQNPRHKITKRGQNVTFRCDPISEHNRLYWYRQTLGQGPEFLTYFQNEAQLEKSRLLSDRFSAERPKGSFSTLEIQRTEQGDSAMYLCASSLRSGTGRETQYFGPGTRLLVL.

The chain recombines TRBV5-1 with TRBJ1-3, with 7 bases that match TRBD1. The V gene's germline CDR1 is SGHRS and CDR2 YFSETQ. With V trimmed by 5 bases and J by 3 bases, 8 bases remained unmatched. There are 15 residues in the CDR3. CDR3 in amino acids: CASRKDDRVGNTIYF. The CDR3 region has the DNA TGCGCCAGCAGGAAAGATGACAGGGTTGGAAACACCATATATTTT.

The DNA of the CDR3 is TGTGCCAGCAGCCGGACTAGCGCTAGCACAGATACGCAGTATTTT. Translating it yields CASSRTSASTDTQYF. The chain uses TRBV14 and TRBJ2-3; 9 bases agree with TRBD2. J lost 0 bases, V lost 4 bases, and 2 bases had no gene match. Germline values: CDR1 SGHDN, CDR2 FVKESK. This CDR3 is 15 amino acids long.

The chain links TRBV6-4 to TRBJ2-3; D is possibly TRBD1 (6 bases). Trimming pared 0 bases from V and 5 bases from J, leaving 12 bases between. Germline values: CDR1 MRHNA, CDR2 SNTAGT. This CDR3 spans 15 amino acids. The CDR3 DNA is TGTGCCAGCAGTGACTCAGAACAGGGCGGAGATACGCAGTATTTT. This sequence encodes CASSDSEQGGDTQYF.

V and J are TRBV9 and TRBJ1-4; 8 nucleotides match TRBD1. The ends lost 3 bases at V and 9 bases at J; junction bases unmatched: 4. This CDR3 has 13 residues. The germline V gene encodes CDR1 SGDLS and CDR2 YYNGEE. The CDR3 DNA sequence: TGTGCCAGCAGCGCTGGGACAGGAAAAAAACTGTTTTTT. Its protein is CASSAGTGKKLFF.

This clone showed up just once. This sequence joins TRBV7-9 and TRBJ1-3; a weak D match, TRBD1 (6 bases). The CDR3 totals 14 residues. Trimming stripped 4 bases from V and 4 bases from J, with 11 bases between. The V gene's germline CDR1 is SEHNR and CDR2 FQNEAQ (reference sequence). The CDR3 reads CASSSPGEGNTIYF. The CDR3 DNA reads TGTGCCAGCAGCTCCCCAGGGGAAGGAAACACCATATATTTT.

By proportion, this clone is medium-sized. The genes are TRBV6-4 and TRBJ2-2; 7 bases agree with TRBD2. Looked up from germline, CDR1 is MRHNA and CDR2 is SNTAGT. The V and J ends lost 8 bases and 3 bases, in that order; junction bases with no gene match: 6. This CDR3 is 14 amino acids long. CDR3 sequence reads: CASRGTSDTGELFF. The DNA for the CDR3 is TGTGCCAGCCGGGGTACTAGCGACACCGGGGAGCTGTTTTTT.

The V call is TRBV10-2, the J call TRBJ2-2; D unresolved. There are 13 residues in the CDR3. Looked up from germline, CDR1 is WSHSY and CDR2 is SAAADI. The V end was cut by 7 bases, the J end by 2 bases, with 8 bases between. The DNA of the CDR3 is TGCGCCAGCACCCTAGGAAACACCGGGGAGCTGTTTTTT. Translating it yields CASTLGNTGELFF.

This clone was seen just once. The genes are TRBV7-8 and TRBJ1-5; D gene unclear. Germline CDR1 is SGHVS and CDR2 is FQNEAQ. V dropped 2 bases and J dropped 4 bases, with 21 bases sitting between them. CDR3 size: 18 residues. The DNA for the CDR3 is TGTGCCAGCAGCTTACGGAGCCCCGTTTCTGTGGGGAATCAGCCCCAGCATTTT. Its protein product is CASSLRSPVSVGNQPQHF.

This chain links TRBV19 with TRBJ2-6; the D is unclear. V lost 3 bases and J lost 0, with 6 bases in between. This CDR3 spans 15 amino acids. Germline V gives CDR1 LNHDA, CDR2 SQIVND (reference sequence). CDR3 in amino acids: CASSMEISGANVLTF. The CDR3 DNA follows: TGTGCCAGTAGTATGGAGATCTCTGGGGCCAACGTCCTGACTTTC.

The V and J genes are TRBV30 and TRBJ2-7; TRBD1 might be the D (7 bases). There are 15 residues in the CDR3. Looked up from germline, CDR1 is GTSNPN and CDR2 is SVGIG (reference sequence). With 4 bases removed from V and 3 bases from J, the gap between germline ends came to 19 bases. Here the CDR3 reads CAWMGGQMVDYEQYF. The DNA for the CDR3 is TGTGCCTGGATGGGGGGACAGATGGTTGACTACGAGCAGTACTTC.

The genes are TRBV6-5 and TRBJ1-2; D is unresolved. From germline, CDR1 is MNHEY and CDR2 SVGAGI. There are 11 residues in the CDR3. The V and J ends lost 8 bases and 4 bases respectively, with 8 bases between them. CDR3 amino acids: CASGFFYGYTF. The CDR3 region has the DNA TGTGCCAGCGGCTTCTTCTATGGCTACACCTTC.

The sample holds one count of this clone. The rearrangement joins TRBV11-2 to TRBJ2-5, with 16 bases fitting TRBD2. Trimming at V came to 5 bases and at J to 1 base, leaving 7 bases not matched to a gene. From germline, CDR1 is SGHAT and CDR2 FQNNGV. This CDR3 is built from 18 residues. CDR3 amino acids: CASSHGTSGGVLQETQYF. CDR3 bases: TGTGCCAGCAGCCACGGGACTAGCGGGGGGGTTCTCCAAGAGACCCAGTACTTC. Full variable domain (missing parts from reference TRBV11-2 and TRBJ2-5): EAGVAQSPRYKIIEKRQSVAFWCNPISGHATLYWYQQILGQGPKLLIQFQNNGVVDDSQLPKDRFSAERLKGVDSTLKIQPAKLEDSAVYLCASSHGTSGGVLQETQYFGPGTRLLVL.

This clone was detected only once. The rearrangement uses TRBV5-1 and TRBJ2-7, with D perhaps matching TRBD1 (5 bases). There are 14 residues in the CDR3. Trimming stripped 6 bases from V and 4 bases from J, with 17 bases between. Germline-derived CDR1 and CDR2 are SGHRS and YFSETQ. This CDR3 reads CASNPGMAGYEQYF. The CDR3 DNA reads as TGCGCCAGCAACCCAGGGATGGCCGGGTACGAGCAGTACTTC. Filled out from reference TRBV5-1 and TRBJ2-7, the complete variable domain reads KAGVTQTPRYLIKTRGQQVTLSCSPISGHRSVSWYQQTPGQGLQFLFEYFSETQRNKGNFPGRFSGRQFSNSRSEMNVSTLELGDSALYLCASNPGMAGYEQYFGPGTRLTVT.

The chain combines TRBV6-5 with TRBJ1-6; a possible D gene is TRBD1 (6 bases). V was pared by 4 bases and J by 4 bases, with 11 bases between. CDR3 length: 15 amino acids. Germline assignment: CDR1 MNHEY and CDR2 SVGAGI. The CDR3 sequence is CASSSRQVYNSPLHF. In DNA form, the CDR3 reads TGTGCCAGCAGTTCGAGACAGGTTTATAATTCACCCCTCCACTTT.

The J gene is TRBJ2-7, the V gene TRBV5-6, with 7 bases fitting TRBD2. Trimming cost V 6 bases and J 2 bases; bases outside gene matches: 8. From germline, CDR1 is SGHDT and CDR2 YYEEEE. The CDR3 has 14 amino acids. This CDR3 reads CASNLAGEPYEQYF. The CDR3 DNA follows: TGTGCCAGCAATCTGGCGGGGGAGCCCTACGAGCAGTACTTC.

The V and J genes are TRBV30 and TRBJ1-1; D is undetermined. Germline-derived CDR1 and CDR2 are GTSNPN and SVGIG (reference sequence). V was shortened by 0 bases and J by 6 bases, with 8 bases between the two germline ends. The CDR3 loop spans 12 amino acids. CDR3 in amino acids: CAWSVLSSEAFF. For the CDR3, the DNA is TGTGCCTGGAGTGTCCTTTCATCTGAAGCTTTCTTT.